One sample yielded the 21 T cell receptor beta chains listed below, sequenced in a study of shared clonotypes between healthy human individuals. Naive CD8 populations comprised CD45RO-negative cells positively selected for CCR7, excluding terminally differentiated effector memory CD45RA+ cells. Sequencing used immunoSEQ multiplex PCR; TCRdb keeps in-frame clones, though not all of them. The table records approximately 2,200,000 clones, just over 90% of them present only once. Material: naive CD8+ T cells from PBMCs. Source of these receptors: a man aged 18 to 30 in good health. Some clones in this sample may be carry-over from other donors' samples.

The chain combines TRBV28 with TRBJ1-2, with a possible D match to TRBD1 (5 bases). CDR3 length: 14 residues. The V gene lost 4 bases and the J gene lost 6 bases, with 15 bases spanning the gap. Germline CDR1 MDHEN, CDR2 SYDVKM. CDR3: CASSSPGNHHGYTF. CDR3 sequence (DNA): TGTGCCAGCAGTTCCCCAGGGAACCATCATGGCTACACCTTC.

The chain uses TRBV11-2 and TRBJ2-7, with TRBD1 matching over 10 bases. Germline lookup yields CDR1 SGHAT and CDR2 FQNNGV. This CDR3 region has 14 residues. The V and J ends lost 5 bases and 4 bases, in that order; junction bases with no gene match: 5. DNA of the CDR3: TGTGCCAGCAGCGTCGGGACAGGGGTGTACGAGCAGTACTTC. Translating gives CASSVGTGVYEQYF. The complete variable domain, with remaining parts taken from reference TRBV11-2 and TRBJ2-7, reads EAGVAQSPRYKIIEKRQSVAFWCNPISGHATLYWYQQILGQGPKLLIQFQNNGVVDDSQLPKDRFSAERLKGVDSTLKIQPAKLEDSAVYLCASSVGTGVYEQYFGPGTRLTVT.

The chain uses TRBV5-6 and TRBJ1-1; D is perhaps TRBD1 (5 bases). Trimming took 5 bases from V and 5 from J, leaving 16 bases between them. The CDR3 spans 14 residues. Germline V gene sequence: CDR1 SGHDT, CDR2 YYEEEE. CDR3 protein: CASSSSGGRTEAFF. The CDR3 nucleotides are TGTGCCAGCAGTTCATCGGGGGGTAGGACTGAAGCTTTCTTT.

V and J are TRBV7-9 and TRBJ2-7; perhaps TRBD2 as D (6 bases). This CDR3 has 12 residues. Germline V CDR1 and CDR2: SEHNR, FQNEAQ (reference sequence). V was trimmed by 1 base and J by 6 bases, leaving 7 bases between them. The CDR3 sequence is CASSLEAGEQYF. The CDR3 nucleotides are TGTGCCAGCAGCTTAGAAGCGGGCGAGCAGTACTTC.

This chain joins TRBV13 and TRBJ2-7; a weak D match, TRBD2 (5 bases). The CDR3 extends over 17 amino acids. The germline gives CDR1 PRHDT, CDR2 FYEKMQ (reference sequence). V was shortened by 2 bases and J by 2 bases, with 19 bases between the two germline ends. In nucleotides, the CDR3 is TGTGCCAGCAGCTTATCCGGGCTAGCCGACACTCCCTACGAGCAGTACTTC. Its protein is CASSLSGLADTPYEQYF.

The CDR3 loop reads CASSLSVIRGVDSYEQYF. DNA of the CDR3: TGTGCCAGCAGCTTGTCTGTAATTAGGGGAGTAGACTCCTACGAGCAGTACTTC. This rearrangement joins TRBV5-5 to TRBJ2-7; D may correspond to TRBD1 or TRBD2 (5 bases each). Germline V gene data show CDR1 as SGHKS and CDR2 as YYEKEE (reference sequence). The CDR3 sequence is 18 residues long. The V end lost 1 base, the J end lost 0 bases, and 20 bases lay between the germline ends.

The chain carries TRBV6-1 and TRBJ2-7, with D unclear. In germline, CDR1 is MNHNS, CDR2 SASEGT. Trimming removed 2 bases at V and 2 bases at J, with 13 bases between. The CDR3 contains 15 residues. The DNA for the CDR3 is TGTGCCAGCAGTGAACGGTTTCATGCAACCTACGAGCAGTACTTC. It encodes CASSERFHATYEQYF.

This clone came up a few times. This rearrangement joins TRBV7-2 to TRBJ2-1, with TRBD2 identical over 8 bases. Germline lookup yields CDR1 SGHTA and CDR2 FQGNSA. With 4 bases clipped from V and 2 bases from J, the junction kept 7 bases outside the gene matches. The CDR3 loop spans 16 amino acids. The CDR3 region has the DNA TGTGCCAGCAGCTATATTAGCGGGACACCCTACAATGAGCAGTTCTTC. Encoded protein: CASSYISGTPYNEQFF.

The rearrangement uses TRBV19 and TRBJ1-1; tentatively, D is TRBD1 (6 bases). This CDR3 comprises 14 residues. Germline V gene sequence: CDR1 LNHDA, CDR2 SQIVND (reference sequence). V dropped 3 bases and J dropped 3 bases, with 11 bases sitting between them. The CDR3 DNA is TGTGCCAGTAGTATGGGGGGGCAGGACACTGAAGCTTTCTTT. Encoded protein: CASSMGGQDTEAFF.

V usage is TRBV7-8 and J usage is TRBJ1-1; the D is unclear. CDR1 SGHVS and CDR2 FQNEAQ come from the germline V gene. The ends were cut back, 1 base at V and 5 bases at J, with 14 bases in the middle. This CDR3 comprises 15 residues. The CDR3 is CASSLGTARGTEAFF. CDR3 nucleotides: TGTGCCAGCAGCTTAGGGACCGCCCGTGGAACTGAAGCTTTCTTT. The variable domain in full, with the rest retrieved from reference TRBV7-8 and TRBJ1-1, is GAGVSQSPRYKVAKRGQDVALRCDPISGHVSLFWYQQALGQGPEFLTYFQNEAQLDKSGLPSDRFFAERPEGSVSTLKIQRTQQEDSAVYLCASSLGTARGTEAFFGQGTRLTVV.

The chain employs TRBV2 and TRBJ1-2, with D uncertain. Trimming took 2 bases from V and 8 from J, leaving 12 bases between them. Looked up from germline, CDR1 is SNHLY and CDR2 is FYNNEI. This CDR3 region has 13 residues. The DNA of the CDR3 is TGTGCCAGCAGTGAACTGCCATCAGACGGCTACACCTTC. Its translation: CASSELPSDGYTF.

Written as DNA, the CDR3 is TGTGCCAGCAGTTACCCGTTGGGGGGCTCCCCTGAAGCTTTCTTT. Protein product: CASSYPLGGSPEAFF. The V and J genes are TRBV6-5 and TRBJ1-1; tentative D call: TRBD1 (6 bases). The germline V gene has CDR1 MNHEY and CDR2 SVGAGI. Deletions cut 2 bases from V and 6 bases from J, with 16 bases between. This CDR3 has 15 amino acids.

The gene calls are TRBV30 and TRBJ2-7; 7 nucleotides match TRBD1. This CDR3 spans 12 amino acids. Germline values: CDR1 GTSNPN, CDR2 SVGIG (reference sequence). The V segment lost 5 bases and the J segment 3 bases; nucleotides outside the gene matches: 4. The CDR3 DNA sequence: TGTGCCTGGCGACAGGGCTTCTACGAGCAGTACTTC. It translates to CAWRQGFYEQYF.

The chain is built from TRBV6-1 and TRBJ2-7; D uncertain. The germline V gene has CDR1 MNHNS and CDR2 SASEGT. Trimming stripped 1 base from V and 9 bases from J, with 19 bases between. This CDR3 is built from 15 residues. CDR3 amino acids: CASSEGTRVTEWQYF. The CDR3 nucleotides read TGTGCCAGCAGTGAAGGAACCCGGGTTACAGAGTGGCAGTACTTC.

V gene TRBV7-2 combines with J gene TRBJ2-5, with 7 positions matching TRBD1. Per the germline V gene, CDR1 is SGHTA and CDR2 is FQGNSA. V was clipped by 5 bases and J by 5 bases; unmatched bases: 5. This CDR3 region has 13 residues. The CDR3 DNA reads TGTGCCAGCAGCCAAGACAGGGCTGAGACCCAGTACTTC. Its protein is CASSQDRAETQYF.

J is TRBJ2-3 and V is TRBV7-9, with a weak D call TRBD2 (5 bases). V was trimmed by 10 bases and J by 0 bases, leaving 29 bases between them. The CDR3 contains 19 residues. Germline-derived CDR1 and CDR2 are SEHNR and FQNEAQ (reference sequence). CDR3 loop: CATSAYSRGKTTSTDTQYF. In DNA, the CDR3 is TGTGCCACCTCGGCTTATAGTCGGGGAAAGACAACTAGCACAGATACGCAGTATTTT.

The chain combines TRBV7-9 with TRBJ2-3; D may be TRBD2 (5 bases). CDR3 length: 15 amino acids. CDR1 and CDR2 from the germline V gene are SEHNR and FQNEAQ (reference sequence). The germline V and J ends were trimmed by 7 bases and 4 bases, with 18 bases remaining between them. Written as DNA, the CDR3 is TGTGCCAGCACCCCATACACTAGTCCCGCAGATACGCAGTATTTT. Its translation: CASTPYTSPADTQYF.

The chain employs TRBV5-6 and TRBJ2-6; TRBD1 aligns across 7 bases. This CDR3 region has 19 residues. Trimming took 3 bases from V and 4 from J; bases not matched to a gene: 16. Germline CDR1 is SGHDT and CDR2 is YYEEEE. The CDR3 coding sequence is TGTGCCAGCAGCTGGGCCTCCGACACAGGGGTATCAGGGGCCAACGTCCTGACTTTC. It specifies CASSWASDTGVSGANVLTF.

The rearrangement joins TRBV27 to TRBJ2-3, with 9 nucleotides matching TRBD1. Germline V gene sequence: CDR1 MNHEY, CDR2 SMNVEV (reference sequence). CDR3 size: 14 residues. V trimming: 2 bases; J trimming: 6 bases; junction bases outside the gene matches: 3. CDR3 bases: TGTGCCAGCAGTTTAACCGGGACAGGGGATACGCAGTATTTT. It specifies CASSLTGTGDTQYF.

This clone was recorded only once. The rearrangement uses TRBV4-1 and TRBJ1-1, with D possibly TRBD1 on 5 matching bases. CDR1 and CDR2 (germline): MGHRA, YSYEKL. The CDR3 runs to 14 residues. Trimming left V 0 bases short and J 5 bases short, with 10 bases between. In DNA, the CDR3 is TGCGCCAGCAGCCAAGATAAGGGGAGTACTGAAGCTTTCTTT. Amino acid sequence: CASSQDKGSTEAFF.

As for this clone: Other DNA sequences in the same sample also yield this CDR3. This sequence joins TRBV27 and TRBJ2-2, with 10 bases fitting TRBD2. The CDR3 spans 15 residues. The germline gives CDR1 MNHEY, CDR2 SMNVEV (reference sequence). V dropped 1 base and J dropped 6; count of bases not matched to a gene: 2. The CDR3: CASSLFLAGAGELFF. CDR3 bases: TGTGCCAGCAGTTTATTCCTAGCGGGAGCCGGGGAGCTGTTTTTT.